The 18 T cell receptor beta chains reported below all come from one sample, sequenced in a study of blood T cell repertoires in COVID-19. Some clones are missing from TCRdb's copy, which holds only in-frame ones; the method was immunoSEQ multiplex PCR. The sample has 150,000 to 200,000 clones, about 90% seen once. Specimen: PBMCs or T cells enriched from blood (not recorded which). Receptors originate from a human donor with acute COVID-19. The donor label of this sample is uncertain.

This chain connects TRBV7-6 to TRBJ1-4; TRBD1 is a possible D gene (5 bases). The CDR3 has 16 residues. The V end was cut by 4 bases, the J end by 5 bases, with 17 bases between. Germline values: CDR1 SGHVS, CDR2 FNYEAQ. The CDR3 loop reads CASSYGHLSLNEKLFF. CDR3 in DNA: TGTGCCAGCAGCTATGGACACCTAAGCCTAAATGAAAAACTGTTTTTT. Using reference TRBV7-6 and TRBJ1-4 for the parts outside the CDR3, the full variable domain is GAGVSQSPRYKVTKRGQDVALRCDPISGHVSLYWYRQALGQGPEFLTYFNYEAQQDKSGLPNDRFSAERPEGSISTLTIQRTEQRDSAMYRCASSYGHLSLNEKLFFGSGTQLSVL.

This clone showed up just a few times. The same CDR3 also results from other DNA sequences found in this sample. The rearrangement links TRBV27 to TRBJ1-1, with 9 bases lining up with TRBD1. The V and J ends lost 3 bases and 4 bases, in that order; junction bases with no gene match: 0. The CDR3 runs 13 residues. The germline gives CDR1 MNHEY, CDR2 SMNVEV (reference sequence). The CDR3 DNA reads as TGTGCCAGCAGTTTGACAGGGGGCACTGAAGCTTTCTTT. It translates to CASSLTGGTEAFF.

This rearrangement joins TRBV2 to TRBJ2-7; D uncertain. The CDR3 spans 13 residues. With 8 bases removed from V and 4 bases from J, the gap between germline ends came to 15 bases. The V gene's germline CDR1 is SNHLY and CDR2 FYNNEI. The CDR3 region has the DNA TGTGCCAGCGACGAGGTCGTTGGATACGAGCAGTACTTC. This translates into CASDEVVGYEQYF.

This chain joins TRBV6-5 and TRBJ2-7; tentative D call: TRBD1 (6 bases). Deletions cut 2 bases from V and 3 bases from J, with 8 bases between. The germline gives CDR1 MNHEY, CDR2 SVGAGI. This CDR3 comprises 13 residues. The chain's CDR3 is CASSYDRIYEQYF. The CDR3 region has the DNA TGTGCCAGCAGTTACGACAGGATCTACGAGCAGTACTTC.

This clone was seen only a few times. The V and J genes are TRBV9 and TRBJ1-2, with 7 bases identical to TRBD1. The V segment lost 4 bases and the J segment 8 bases; nucleotides outside the gene matches: 14. The CDR3 runs to 15 residues. The germline gives CDR1 SGDLS, CDR2 YYNGEE. Here the CDR3 DNA reads TGTGCCAGCAGCCCCTACAGGGGAAATAGGGAGGGCTACACCTTC. This codes for CASSPYRGNREGYTF.

The gene calls are TRBV7-3 and TRBJ1-1; no definite D call. The CDR3 loop spans 13 amino acids. V gave up 0 bases and J gave up 4 bases, with 6 bases separating them. Germline loops: CDR1 SGHTA, CDR2 FQGTGA. CDR3: CASSLTSVTEAFF. CDR3 bases: TGTGCCAGCAGCTTAACCAGTGTCACTGAAGCTTTCTTT.

The chain carries TRBV7-9 and TRBJ1-2; TRBD1 matches 10 bases. The CDR3 has 15 amino acids. Germline-derived CDR1 and CDR2 are SEHNR and FQNEAQ (reference sequence). Trimming at V came to 5 bases and at J to 5 bases, leaving 8 bases not matched to a gene. As DNA, the CDR3 is TGTGCCAGCAGCCAGGGGGGACAGGGGCCTTATGGCTACACCTTC. Translating gives CASSQGGQGPYGYTF.

Turning to this clone: A read error may account for a junction end that differs from germline. The chain employs TRBV6-1 and TRBJ2-1; the D gene is possibly TRBD1 (6 bases). The CDR3 consists of 11 residues. Germline V gene data show CDR1 as MNHNS and CDR2 as SASEGT. The CDR3 DNA reads TGTGCCAGCAGTGAAGATTGGACAGCCCTCTTC. It is translated as CASSEDWTALF.

V is TRBV7-7 and J is TRBJ2-3; D is unclear. Germline V gene lookup returns CDR1 SSHAT and CDR2 FNYEAQ (reference sequence). The CDR3 is 13 amino acids. Trimming left V 4 bases short and J 3 bases short, with 8 bases between. CDR3 nucleotides: TGTGCCAGCAGCTCCGTTTTAACAGATACGCAGTATTTT. As protein: CASSSVLTDTQYF. The entire variable domain, with the rest obtained from reference TRBV7-7 and TRBJ2-3, is as follows: GAGVSQSPRYKVTKRGQDVTLRCDPISSHATLYWYQQALGQGPEFLTYFNYEAQPDKSGLPSDRFSAERPEGSISTLTIQRTEQRDSAMYRCASSSVLTDTQYFGPGTRLTVL.

In this sample, this clone turned up a few times. The V call is TRBV5-1, the J call TRBJ1-5; unclear D gene. The CDR3 runs 13 residues. The germline gives CDR1 SGHRS, CDR2 YFSETQ. V was clipped by 0 bases and J by 7 bases, with 8 bases between them. CDR3 in amino acids: CASSLEPGQPQHF. The CDR3 coding sequence is TGCGCCAGCAGCTTGGAACCGGGGCAGCCCCAGCATTTT. Filled out from reference TRBV5-1 and TRBJ1-5, the complete variable domain reads KAGVTQTPRYLIKTRGQQVTLSCSPISGHRSVSWYQQTPGQGLQFLFEYFSETQRNKGNFPGRFSGRQFSNSRSEMNVSTLELGDSALYLCASSLEPGQPQHFGDGTRLSIL.

V usage is TRBV4-3 and J usage is TRBJ2-1, with D possibly TRBD2 on 7 matching bases. CDR1 and CDR2 from the germline V gene are LGHNA and YSLEER. V lost 4 bases, J lost 0 bases, and 13 bases lay in between. The CDR3 has 16 amino acids. The CDR3 nucleotides read TGCGCCAGCAGCCCCGAGGGGGGGAGCTCCTACAATGAGCAGTTCTTC. Protein product: CASSPEGGSSYNEQFF.

This clone has a handful of counts. The chain couples TRBV14 to TRBJ2-7, with 10 nucleotides matching TRBD1. J lost 7 bases, V lost 3 bases, and 9 bases had no gene match. CDR1 and CDR2 (germline): SGHDN, FVKESK. The CDR3 spans 15 residues. The CDR3 DNA reads TGTGCCAGCAGCCACTATGACAGGGGGCTGGAAGAGCAGTACTTC. Encoded protein: CASSHYDRGLEEQYF.

The sample holds a few counts of this clone. The chain joins TRBV3-1 (or the pseudogene TRBV3-2) to TRBJ1-3; TRBD1 might be the D (5 bases). Looked up from germline, CDR1 is LGHDT and CDR2 is YNNKEL (reference sequence). Trimming took off 6 bases at V and 0 bases at J, with 9 bases between the two ends. The CDR3 extends over 14 amino acids. CDR3 residues: CASRSQASGNTIYF. DNA for the CDR3: TGTGCCAGCAGGTCACAGGCCTCTGGAAACACCATATATTTT.

On this clone: This CDR3 is also generated by other DNA sequences in the sample. The V call is TRBV7-2, the J call TRBJ2-1, with 8 bases identical to TRBD1. Per the germline V gene, CDR1 is SGHTA and CDR2 is FQGNSA. CDR3 length equals 14 residues. V trimming: 2 bases; J trimming: 7 bases; junction bases outside the gene matches: 4. CDR3 protein: CASSLSGGRNEQFF. The CDR3 nucleotides read TGTGCCAGCAGCTTATCAGGGGGCAGAAATGAGCAGTTCTTC. Drawing the rest from reference TRBV7-2 and TRBJ2-1, the complete variable domain is GAGVSQSPSNKVTEKGKDVELRCDPISGHTALYWYRQSLGQGLEFLIYFQGNSAPDKSGLPSDRFSAERTGGSVSTLTIQRTQQEDSAVYLCASSLSGGRNEQFFGPGTRLTVL.

This chain uses TRBV12-3 or TRBV12-4 with TRBJ1-1; no definite D call. The length of the CDR3 is 11 residues. The V gene lost 4 bases and the J gene lost 8 bases, with 8 bases spanning the gap. The CDR3 here is CASSSLLEAFF. As DNA, the CDR3 is TGTGCCAGCAGTTCCCTTCTCGAAGCTTTCTTT.

V and J are TRBV5-1 and TRBJ1-1, with TRBD1 matching over 8 bases. Trimming at V came to 6 bases and at J to 5 bases, leaving 9 bases not matched to a gene. Looked up from germline, CDR1 is SGHRS and CDR2 is YFSETQ. This CDR3 contains 14 residues. The CDR3 DNA sequence: TGCGCCAGCAAGGGGGGGACAGGAGGGACTGAAGCTTTCTTT. Residues: CASKGGTGGTEAFF.

For this clone: The same CDR3 can be traced to other DNA sequences in this sample. The rearrangement uses TRBV7-3 and TRBJ2-5, with 10 bases lining up with TRBD2. Germline CDR1 is SGHTA and CDR2 is FQGTGA. This CDR3 spans 15 amino acids. V dropped 5 bases and J dropped 1; count of bases not matched to a gene: 4. The CDR3 DNA sequence: TGTGCCAGCAGCCCCTTAGCGGGGGGCCAAGAGACCCAGTACTTC. Protein sequence: CASSPLAGGQETQYF.

V gene TRBV7-9 combines with J gene TRBJ2-7, with a weak D call TRBD1 (6 bases). CDR1 and CDR2 from the germline V gene are SEHNR and FQNEAQ (reference sequence). CDR3 size: 17 residues. Trimming took 5 bases from V and 7 from J, leaving 27 bases between them. The CDR3 reads CASSQGLSGRGVEEQYF. Written as DNA, the CDR3 is TGTGCCAGCAGCCAGGGGCTAAGTGGCCGGGGCGTGGAAGAGCAGTACTTC.